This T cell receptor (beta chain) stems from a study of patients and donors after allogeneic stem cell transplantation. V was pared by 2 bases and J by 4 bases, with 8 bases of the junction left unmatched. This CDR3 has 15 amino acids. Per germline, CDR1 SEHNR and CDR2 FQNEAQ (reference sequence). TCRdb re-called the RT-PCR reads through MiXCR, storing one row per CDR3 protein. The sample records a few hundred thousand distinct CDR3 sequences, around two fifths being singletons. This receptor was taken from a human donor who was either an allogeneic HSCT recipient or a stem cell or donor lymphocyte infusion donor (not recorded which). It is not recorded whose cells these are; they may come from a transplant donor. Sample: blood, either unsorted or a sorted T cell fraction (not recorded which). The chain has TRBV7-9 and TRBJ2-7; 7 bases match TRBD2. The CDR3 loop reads CASSLQASGEYEQYF. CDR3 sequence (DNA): TGTGCCAGCAGCTTACAGGCTAGCGGAGAATACGAGCAGTACTTC.